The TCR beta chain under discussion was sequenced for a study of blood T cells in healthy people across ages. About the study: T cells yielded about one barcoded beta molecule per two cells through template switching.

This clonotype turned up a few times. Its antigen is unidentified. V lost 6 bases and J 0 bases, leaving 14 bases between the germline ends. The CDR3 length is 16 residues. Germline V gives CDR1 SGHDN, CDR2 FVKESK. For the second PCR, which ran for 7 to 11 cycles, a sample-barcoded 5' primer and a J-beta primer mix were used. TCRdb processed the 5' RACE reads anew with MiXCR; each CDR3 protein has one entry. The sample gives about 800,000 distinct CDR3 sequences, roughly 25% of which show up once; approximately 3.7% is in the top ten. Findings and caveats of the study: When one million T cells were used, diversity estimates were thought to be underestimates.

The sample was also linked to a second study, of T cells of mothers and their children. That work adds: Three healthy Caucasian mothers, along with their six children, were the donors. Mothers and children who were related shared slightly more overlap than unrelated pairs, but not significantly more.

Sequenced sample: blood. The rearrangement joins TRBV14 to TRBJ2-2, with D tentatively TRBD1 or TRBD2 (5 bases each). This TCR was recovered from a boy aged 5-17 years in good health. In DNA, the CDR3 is TGTGCCAGCAGTCATCGGGACGCCGCGAACACCGGGGAGCTGTTTTTT. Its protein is CASSHRDAANTGELFF.